The clone carrying this TCR beta chain turned up a few times. Germline V CDR1 and CDR2: MGHDK, SYGVNS. Trimming stripped 3 bases from V and 7 bases from J, with 6 bases between. CDR3 length: 11 residues. A TCRbeta library incorporating unique molecular identifiers was prepared. A single record per CDR3 protein comes from TCRdb applying MiXCR to the PCR reads. The repertoire consists of 200,000 to 250,000 distinct CDR3 sequences, with approximately 9.5% occurring once and the leading ten covering around 6.2%. The data stem from a study of T-cell reconstitution after alpha-beta-depleted transplantation in children.

The clonotype comes from a human donor who donated a stem cell graft to a child with acute lymphoblastic leukemia. The chain carries TRBV25-1 and TRBJ1-2; the D is unclear. Specimen: PBMCs from the stem cell graft donor, collected from the stem cell graft. CDR3 coding DNA: TGTGCCAGCAGTGAGCCGGGTGGCTACACCTTC. Translation gives CASSEPGGYTF.